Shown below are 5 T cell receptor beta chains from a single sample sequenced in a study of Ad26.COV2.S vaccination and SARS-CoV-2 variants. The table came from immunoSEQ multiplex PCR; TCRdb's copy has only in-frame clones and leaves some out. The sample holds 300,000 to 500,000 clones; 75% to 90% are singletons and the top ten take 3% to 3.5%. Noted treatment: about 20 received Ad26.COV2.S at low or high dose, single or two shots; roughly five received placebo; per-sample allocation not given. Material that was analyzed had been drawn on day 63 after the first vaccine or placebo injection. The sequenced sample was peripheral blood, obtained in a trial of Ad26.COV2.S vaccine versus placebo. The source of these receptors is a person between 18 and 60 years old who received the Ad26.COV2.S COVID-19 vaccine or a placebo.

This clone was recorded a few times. CDR3 loop: CASSQARGGYTF. CDR3 in DNA: TGTGCCAGCAGCCAAGCGAGGGGCGGCTACACCTTC. V and J are TRBV3-1 (or the pseudogene TRBV3-2) and TRBJ1-2; D perhaps matches TRBD1 (5 bases). With 1 base removed from V and 8 bases from J, the gap between germline ends came to 8 bases. The germline gives CDR1 LGHDT, CDR2 YNNKEL (reference sequence). The CDR3 covers 12 residues.

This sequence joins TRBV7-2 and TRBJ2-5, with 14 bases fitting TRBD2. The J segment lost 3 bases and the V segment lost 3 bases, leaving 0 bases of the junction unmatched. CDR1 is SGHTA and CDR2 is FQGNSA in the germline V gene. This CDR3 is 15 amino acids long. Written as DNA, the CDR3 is TGTGCCAGCAGCTTGACTAGCGGGGGGGAAGAGACCCAGTACTTC. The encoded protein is CASSLTSGGEETQYF.

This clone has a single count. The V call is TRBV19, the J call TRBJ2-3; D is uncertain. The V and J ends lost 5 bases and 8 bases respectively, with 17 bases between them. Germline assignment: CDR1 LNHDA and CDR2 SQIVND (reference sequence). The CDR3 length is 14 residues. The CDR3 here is CASSLTQTEGTQYF. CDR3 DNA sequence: TGTGCCAGTAGTCTCACCCAGACCGAAGGTACGCAGTATTTT.

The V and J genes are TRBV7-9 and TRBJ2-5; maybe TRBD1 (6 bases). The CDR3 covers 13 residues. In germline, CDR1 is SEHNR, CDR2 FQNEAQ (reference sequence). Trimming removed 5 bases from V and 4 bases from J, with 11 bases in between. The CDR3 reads CASSGYRVETQYF. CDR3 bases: TGTGCCAGCAGCGGTTACAGGGTAGAGACCCAGTACTTC.

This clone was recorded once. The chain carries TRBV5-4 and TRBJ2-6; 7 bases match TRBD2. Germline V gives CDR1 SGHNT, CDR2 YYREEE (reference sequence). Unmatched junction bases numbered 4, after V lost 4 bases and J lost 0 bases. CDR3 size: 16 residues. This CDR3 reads CASSPWGGSGANVLTF. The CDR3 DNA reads TGTGCCAGCAGCCCATGGGGGGGCTCTGGGGCCAACGTCCTGACTTTC.